This T cell receptor beta chain appears in the sequencing data of a study of T cell responses to AZD1222 COVID-19 vaccine. The CDR3 is 19 amino acids. V was pared by 5 bases and J by 4 bases, with 18 bases of the junction left unmatched. CDR1 is PRHDT, CDR2 FYEKMQ, per germline (reference sequence). General study results and limits: Spike-specific TCR breadth rose after two AZD1222 doses, and depth rose as well. Among the donors, most were white British and more were female, and clonal diversity was possibly underestimated.

This clone was recorded once. Its antigen is still unknown. TCRdb's copy holds only in-frame clones and misses some; the assay was immunoSEQ multiplex PCR. The sample has about 170,000 clones, roughly 92% seen once. The origin of this receptor is an adult in good health. The sequences come from peripheral blood, collected on day 0 of AZD1222 vaccination. V gene TRBV13 combines with J gene TRBJ2-1; 9 positions match TRBD2. Written as DNA, the CDR3 is TGTGCCAGCAGCCCCCCCCGGGGTAGCGGGAGTATTAGGTACAATGAGCAGTTCTTC. Residues: CASSPPRGSGSIRYNEQFF.